This TCR beta chain was found in a study of cytomegalovirus exposure and HLA in healthy donors. Regarding the study as a whole: A later analysis linked 15,000 to 20,000 TCR beta sequences to HLA alleles at 0.05 false discovery rate.

This clone has just a few counts. Its matching antigen is unknown. The PCR made use of 60 Vbeta and 13 Jbeta primers. This table comes from immunoSEQ multiplex PCR, and its TCRdb copy is limited to in-frame clones, with some not included. Among about 190,000 clones listed, about nine tenths were seen once. The clonotype was recovered from a young man in good health and CMV-seronegative. Material: PBMCs.

CDR3 region: CASSPDRGEQYF. The DNA of the CDR3 is TGCGCCAGCAGCCCCGACAGGGGCGAGCAGTACTTC. The rearrangement joins TRBV5-1 to TRBJ2-7, with 8 bases lining up with TRBD1. Germline V gene sequence: CDR1 SGHRS, CDR2 YFSETQ. V was clipped by 4 bases and J by 6 bases; unmatched bases: 3. The CDR3 is 12 residues long.